A selection of T cell receptor beta chains follows, all from one sample in a study of cytomegalovirus exposure and HLA in healthy donors. Here immunoSEQ multiplex PCR was the method, and the copy in TCRdb shows in-frame clones only, minus some. The sample contains about 75,000 clones, roughly 84% of which appear only once. The sequenced sample consisted of PBMCs. These TCRs come from a man between 65 and 85 years old in good health and CMV-seropositive. CDR3s include the opening cysteine and the closing phenylalanine or tryptophan. D genes are given only for firm matches. For some rows the clone size is stated as once, few or many, or as a class when expanded; others skip it.

size: once
V: TRBV4-2
D: TRBD1
J: TRBJ1-2
CDR3: CASSQEDRGYGYTF
DNA: TGTGCCAGCAGCCAAGAGGACAGGGGGTATGGCTACACCTTC

size: -
V: TRBV9
D: TRBD2
J: TRBJ2-3
CDR3: CASRGLADTDTQYF
DNA: TGTGCCAGCAGGGGGCTAGCGGACACAGATACGCAGTATTTT

size: few
V: TRBV6-1
D: TRBD1
J: TRBJ1-2
CDR3: CASSDTGANYGYTF
DNA: TGTGCCAGCAGTGACACAGGGGCTAACTATGGCTACACCTTC

size: -
V: TRBV7-9
D: -
J: TRBJ1-4
CDR3: CASRQSGLTNEKLFF
DNA: TGTGCCAGCAGGCAATCAGGGTTAACTAATGAAAAACTGTTTTTT

size: medium-sized
V: TRBV4-3
D: TRBD1
J: TRBJ1-4
CDR3: CASSQGQGGEKLFF
DNA: TGCGCCAGCAGCCAGGGACAGGGGGGGGAAAAACTGTTTTTT

size: few
V: TRBV5-1
D: -
J: TRBJ1-1
CDR3: CASSLEQAFDRAFF
DNA: TGCGCCAGCAGCTTGGAGCAGGCTTTTGATCGAGCTTTCTTT

size: -
V: TRBV4-2
D: -
J: TRBJ2-7
CDR3: CASSQGETYEQYF
DNA: TGTGCCAGCAGCCAAGGGGAGACCTACGAGCAGTACTTC

size: -
V: TRBV10-3
D: TRBD1
J: TRBJ2-1
CDR3: CAIGGTGPYNEQFF
DNA: TGTGCCATCGGGGGGACAGGGCCGTACAATGAGCAGTTCTTC

size: -
V: TRBV6-4
D: TRBD2
J: TRBJ2-3
CDR3: CASSDSSGRARDTQYF
DNA: TGTGCCAGCAGTGATTCTAGCGGGAGGGCCAGAGATACGCAGTATTTT

size: -
V: TRBV5-1
D: TRBD1
J: TRBJ2-7
CDR3: CASSTPGQGYEQYF
DNA: TGCGCCAGCAGCACTCCGGGACAGGGGTACGAGCAGTACTTC

size: -
V: TRBV7-6
D: -
J: TRBJ2-1
CDR3: CASSFGSGDQTYNEQFF
DNA: -

size: -
V: TRBV6-6
D: -
J: TRBJ2-1
CDR3: CASSRADNEQFF
DNA: TGTGCCAGCAGTCGAGCGGACAATGAGCAGTTCTTC

size: -
V: TRBV4-1
D: TRBD1
J: TRBJ2-5
CDR3: CASSQGWGQRGETQYF
DNA: TGCGCCAGCAGCCAAGGATGGGGACAGAGGGGGGAGACCCAGTACTTC